What follows is one T cell receptor beta chain and its context. A single count supports this clone. Its antigen remains unidentified. No base qualities exist here, and no much larger clone lies one base off it. The data stem from a study of vaccination effects on CD4 cells after COVID-19 (dated 2022 in TCRdb). Regarding the study in general: Post-vaccine samples across the study were collected a median of 72 days after the second dose, with a range of 14 to 241. The study compared SARS-CoV-2 spike-specific CD4+ TCR repertoires before and after mRNA vaccination in COVID-19 convalescent patients and infection-naive vaccine recipients. Altogether, roughly 10 COVID-19 convalescent patients and several SARS-CoV-2-naive healthy vaccine recipients made up the full study. In the study, cultures from other donors were sequenced using the Oncomine TCR Beta short-read assay on an Illumina iSeq 100.

To identify antigen-specific CD4+ T cell clonotypes by their expansion, the ViraFEST assay first stimulated PBMC with viral peptide pools and then applied TCR sequencing. After around 10 days of culture, CD4+ T cells were isolated with the EasySep CD4+ T cell isolation kit. Participants received two doses of either the BNT162b2 or the mRNA-1273 mRNA SARS-CoV-2 vaccine. The absence of prior SARS-CoV-2 infection in healthy vaccine recipients was confirmed by negative nucleocapsid antibodies before and after vaccination. Two million PBMC per well were cultured in IMDM with about 4.5% human AB serum, roughly 10 IU/ml IL-2 and gentamicin, plus 10 ug/ml peptides. Half of the culture medium was replaced with fresh IL-2-containing medium on days 3 and 7. Unless noted otherwise, every peptide stimulation condition was grown in triplicate wells. PBMC were separated from whole blood using Ficoll-Paque Plus gradient centrifugation and were then either cryopreserved at -140C or used fresh. The overlapping peptide pools covered the spike proteins of SARS-CoV-2 and of the common cold coronaviruses HCoV-NL63, HCoV-OC43 and HCoV-229E. Genomic DNA was extracted from cultured CD4+ T cells with the QIAamp micro DNA kit.

Receptor libraries were prepared by the immunoSEQ multiplex PCR assay. DNA from the cultured, isolated CD4+ T cells was subjected to TCR beta CDR3 sequencing. On the authors' methods: The analysis removed non-productive TCR sequences, trimmed reads to the CDR3 region, and retained only CDR3s that were 7 or more amino acids long. The MANAFEST web app was used to identify antigen-specific clonotypes by comparing expansion in peptide wells with expansion in reference cultures. Positive clones required FDR<0.05 expansion versus reference and all other wells, odds ratio above 5, and frequency above 0.1% in two replicate wells. A clonotype was defined as cross-reactive if the clonotype was significantly expanded both in SARS-CoV-2 spike wells and in at least one common cold coronavirus spike condition. CDR3 similarity was assessed by Levenshtein distance using the stringdist R package, and unrooted trees were constructed with ape in R 3.6.1. The source is immuneACCESS, and TCRdb retained only in-frame sequences with V and J called. Part of the clones is not carried over; for the studies checked, unresolved V genes explain less than half of this, and the remainder is unexplained. Clone size and the V and J calls come from that table; the DNA yielded D and trimming. In all, the sample holds 30,000 to 40,000 clones, and 70% to 85% of those were seen once. The ten largest clones add up to roughly 1.9% of the sample.

Taken from the germline V gene, the CDR1 and CDR2 loops are SGHTA and FQGNSA. The CDR3 holds 13 amino acids from the cysteine to the phenylalanine. The DNA shown is the 39-base CDR3, in frame from base 1. On the study overall, not on this receptor specifically: Among healthy vaccine recipients, nearly all vaccine-induced clones were SARS-CoV-2 mono-reactive, and only 1 of 255 was cross-reactive with common cold coronaviruses. The study was limited by a small number of convalescent patients and lacked early post-infection timepoints. At late post-vaccination timepoints, both infection-induced and vaccine-induced clones showed marked clonal contraction, consistent with waning T cell responses.

The TCR comes from a human donor who received a COVID-19 vaccine. Some clones in this sample may be carry-over from other donors' samples. The chain uses TRBV7-2 and TRBJ2-2; the D segment may tentatively be TRBD1 or TRBD2, each giving 6 matched bases. Sequencing was performed on CD4+ T cells from PBMCs cultured with HCoV-NL63 spike peptides, taken after COVID-19 vaccination. The cell subset or site label of this sample denotes: HCoV-NL63 spike overlapping peptide pool stimulation. CDR3 protein: CAFRGPYTGELFF. DNA sequence: TGTGCATTTCGGGGGCCTTACACCGGGGAGCTGTTTTTT.